Listed below are T cell receptor beta chains from one sample, sequenced in a study of blood T cell repertoires in COVID-19. Method: immunoSEQ multiplex PCR; TCRdb's copy keeps in-frame clones and lacks some. The sample yields some 110,000 clones, approximately 90% seen once. The sample consisted of peripheral blood. All receptors derive from a man aged 45 to 65 with COVID-19, enrolled during active disease. The CDR3 runs from the conserved cysteine through the conserved F or W. The D gene is left open where the match is weak. The size field is filled for only some rows; it gives once, few, many or a size class.

d_call	clone_size	v_call	j_call	cdr3_nt	cdr3_aa
-	-	TRBV29-1	TRBJ2-3	TGCAGCTTATTCCTAGATACGCAGTATTTT	CSLFLDTQYF
-	-	TRBV28	TRBJ1-5	TGTGCCAGCAGTCGAGGGGGGGCCAATCAGCCCCAGCATTTT	CASSRGGANQPQHF
TRBD2	-	TRBV6-5	TRBJ2-3	TGTGCCAGCAGCCTAGCGGGAGGGCCTCATACGCAGTATTTT	CASSLAGGPHTQYF
TRBD1	-	TRBV14	TRBJ2-1	TGTGCCAGCAGCGACAGGGGAAATCGAGGCTACAATGAGCAGTTCTTC	CASSDRGNRGYNEQFF
TRBD1	-	TRBV7-2	TRBJ2-7	TGTGCCAGCAGCTTAGGGGCTTGGACAGGGGTAACCGAGCAGTACTTC	CASSLGAWTGVTEQYF
-	-	TRBV6-6	TRBJ2-1	TGTGCCAGCAGTCAACAGGGTTTGGACTACAATGAGCAGTTCTTC	CASSQQGLDYNEQFF
TRBD1	-	TRBV19	TRBJ2-7	TGTGCCAGTAGTATCGGAACAGGGGTCTACGAGCAGTACTTC	CASSIGTGVYEQYF
-	-	TRBV19	TRBJ2-7	TGTGCCAGTAGCATTGGGCTTCATAGCTCCTACGAGCAGTACTTC	CASSIGLHSSYEQYF
TRBD1	-	TRBV6-1	TRBJ1-4	TGTGCCAGCAGTGATTCGACAGGGCCCAATGAAAAACTGTTTTTT	CASSDSTGPNEKLFF
-	-	TRBV28	TRBJ2-4	TGTGCCAGCACCTGGGGGGGCTCCAGGAGGGCCAAAAACATTCAGTACTTC	CASTWGGSRRAKNIQYF
-	-	TRBV27	TRBJ2-7	TGTGCCAGCAGTTTATTTGGGGCCCAGGCCAATTACGAGCAGTACTTC	CASSLFGAQANYEQYF
TRBD2	-	TRBV7-3	TRBJ2-3	TGTGCCAGCAGCTTGCTCTCGGGGGGGACTTATGATACGCAGTATTTT	CASSLLSGGTYDTQYF
-	-	TRBV7-2	TRBJ2-7	TGTGCCAGCAGCTTTATAACTGGGGGGAGAAGCTCCTACGAGCAGTACTTC	CASSFITGGRSSYEQYF
-	few	TRBV10-3	TRBJ2-3	TGTGCCATCAGTGAGTCTTCTATCACAGATACGCAGTATTTT	CAISESSITDTQYF
-	-	TRBV28	TRBJ2-7	TGTGCCAGTGGCAGGGGCAGGGGTTACGAGCAGTACTTC	CASGRGRGYEQYF
-	-	TRBV4-2	TRBJ2-3	TGTGCCAGCAGCCAGGACATTATCACAGATACGCAGTATTTT	CASSQDIITDTQYF
TRBD2	-	TRBV6-5	TRBJ2-1	TGTGCCACCCGGAGGGAGGGCGGGCGTTCCAATGAGCAGTTCTTC	CATRREGGRSNEQFF
TRBD2	-	TRBV7-9	TRBJ2-3	TGTGCCAGCAGGTTAGGTAGCGGGAGTGCAGATACGCAGTATTTT	CASRLGSGSADTQYF
-	-	TRBV12-3/TRBV12-4	TRBJ1-1	TGTGCCAGCAGTTTAGCGAGGAACACTGAAGCTTTCTTT	CASSLARNTEAFF
-	few	TRBV12-3/TRBV12-4	TRBJ1-5	TGTGCCAGCAGGAGGGGGAGCAATCAGCCCCAGCATTTT	CASRRGSNQPQHF
TRBD1	-	TRBV19	TRBJ2-7	TGTGCCAGTAGTGTCGGGACAGGGACCTACGAGCAGTACTTC	CASSVGTGTYEQYF
TRBD1	-	TRBV29-1	TRBJ2-7	TGCAGCGTTGTTGGGACAGGTTACTACGAGCAGTACTTC	CSVVGTGYYEQYF
TRBD1	-	TRBV19	TRBJ2-7	TGTGCCAGTAGTATAGGGGGACAGGGCACCTACGAGCAGTACTTC	CASSIGGQGTYEQYF
-	once	TRBV5-1	TRBJ2-3	TGCGCCAGCAGCTTGGTCAGTTCTAGCACAGATACGCAGTATTTT	CASSLVSSSTDTQYF
-	-	TRBV29-1	TRBJ2-7	TGCAGCGTTGTACAGGGTGTCGAGCAGTACTTC	CSVVQGVEQYF
TRBD1	-	TRBV27	TRBJ1-2	TGTGCCAGCAGTCCACAGGGGGCACGCGGCTACACCTTC	CASSPQGARGYTF
-	once	TRBV15	TRBJ2-1	TGTGCCACCAGCAGAGTCCAGGGGGCCGGTAGCGGGTCTTACAATGAGCAGTTCTTC	CATSRVQGAGSGSYNEQFF
TRBD2	-	TRBV12-5	TRBJ2-7	TGTGCTAGGTCCCCGGGAGGGCAGTACTTC	CARSPGGQYF
-	-	TRBV11-2	TRBJ2-3	TGTGCCAGCAGTACTCTAGGGGGAGGGAGTTCAGATACGCAGTATTTT	CASSTLGGGSSDTQYF
-	-	TRBV11-2	TRBJ2-3	TGTGCCAGCAGCTTCCAATCAGGAGGAGATACGCAGTATTTT	CASSFQSGGDTQYF
TRBD1	-	TRBV11-2	TRBJ2-1	TGTGCCAGCAGCTACGGACAGGTATTACACAATGAGCAGTTCTTC	CASSYGQVLHNEQFF